This section outlines one T cell receptor beta chain sequence together with its context. In the original workflow: Amplifying reference gene primers gave estimates of nucleated cell counts. Produced via immunoSEQ multiplex PCR; TCRdb's table is partial and in-frame only. That table is the source of V, J and clone size, and D and trimming were worked out from the DNA. The table records under 65,000 clones, 70% to 75% of them present only once. This entry comes from a study of blood T cell repertoires in COVID-19. The wider study: T cells, B-cell-depleted T cells, or PBMCs provided the cDNA or gDNA that served as material.

The CDR3 runs to 17 residues. V lost 4 bases and J lost 2; bases outside the gene matches: 11. The V gene's germline CDR1 is SGHRS and CDR2 YFSETQ. The chain recombines TRBV5-1 with TRBJ1-4, with TRBD1 matching 7 bases. The sample comprised peripheral blood. The clonotype was recovered from a woman between 70 and 85 years old with acute or convalescent COVID-19. The CDR3 DNA follows: TGCGCCAGCAGCCTACAGGGGTTTGCCGCCACTAATGAAAAACTGTTTTTT. Amino acids: CASSLQGFAATNEKLFF.